This TCR beta chain comes out of a study of tumor-infiltrating lymphocytes in primary liver carcinoma (dated by TCRdb to about 2017). General notes on the study: Surgical resection was performed in China between 2015 and early 2016 on several patients with histopathologically diagnosed primary liver carcinoma. The five patients, three men and two women aged 30 to 69 years, had hepatocellular carcinoma (four) or combined HCC and intrahepatic cholangiocarcinoma (one). Tumors of the five patients were stage T1-T3 N0M0 with maximum diameters of 4.2 to 10 cm. Each sample produced roughly 3.65 to 7.5 million productive TCRbeta reads, and read depth showed no significant difference between tissue types. Across five regions of each liver tumor, along with adjacent normal tissue and blood, the study brought together TCRbeta repertoire sequencing, expression microarrays and whole-exome sequencing. A total of approximately 35 specimens from 5 patients underwent TCRbeta repertoire sequencing, comprising around 25 tumor regions, 5 adjacent noncancerous liver tissues and 5 peripheral blood samples. Repertoires from technical replicates were highly reproducible, with mean shared-clone rates roughly 0.86 and correlation coefficients above 0.98.

The full study reports these points: Only the TCR beta chain was sequenced, which likely underestimates true repertoire diversity because unpaired alpha chains were not captured. With just a few patients in the study, the authors point out that the findings should be validated in a larger study. Repertoire overlap was higher between tumor regions (mean approximately 36%) than tumor-adjacent (approximately 17%) or tumor-blood (roughly 14%) pairs, consistent with antigen-driven expansion. Comparison of CD4+ and CD8+ T cell repertoires was precluded by the use of bulk unsorted samples. The top 250 clones accounted for a significantly greater share of the repertoire in tumors than in blood (p = 0.039).

CDR1 MNHEY and CDR2 SVGAGI were looked up in the germline V gene. The CDR3 numbers 16 residues from cysteine through phenylalanine. Only the CDR3 portion is preserved as DNA: 48 bases, with reading frame beginning at the first base. Blood RNA was extracted from unsorted whole blood using TRIzol reagent, and germline DNA was obtained with the DNeasy Blood & Tissue kit. Chronic HBV infection was present in the patients, and the patients were treatment-naive at sampling. Around 3.9 milliliters of peripheral blood were collected into K2EDTA tubes before surgery. Using a constant-region primer and ProtoScript II reverse transcriptase, TCRbeta-specific cDNA was reverse-transcribed from about 460 ng total RNA. Construction of the TCRbeta libraries relied on three nested rounds of multiplex PCR, following a slightly modified ARM-PCR procedure. The first two PCR rounds used multiplex TRBV1-TRBV30 forward primers with a Cbeta reverse primer, each for about 10 cycles. Sample barcodes and Illumina adapters were added in a final 25-cycle PCR with Deep VentR polymerase. Before sequencing, amplicons of 200-500 bp were gel-purified using a QIAquick gel extraction kit. An Illumina HiSeq 2500 was used to sequence the TCRbeta amplicons, generating 250-bp paired-end reads. Concerning the study's data processing: Reads were quality-trimmed with Trimmomatic v0.33, and paired reads were merged with FLASH v1.2.11 to recover full CDR3 sequences. MiGEC v1.2.1b assigned V, D and J germline segments to the rearranged TCRbeta sequences. Clonotype statistics, along with Shannon-Wiener diversity indices, were calculated using VDJtools v1.0.0. Except for diversity analysis, only each sample's 250 most abundant clonotypes were used in subsequent analyses to reduce sampling bias. The public reads were quality trimmed at Q25 with fastp and then assembled into clones with MiXCR by TCRdb, keeping productive beta chains. For every CDR3 protein sequence, its rows merge into one entry that carries the most common genes and DNA. TCRdb, not the original authors, processed these V and J calls. This sample lists 310,000 or so distinct CDR3 sequences; roughly two thirds were detected once. The ten largest clones take up about 6.5% of the sample.

In regard to this clonotype: The target of this receptor is not known. At one end, the junction sequence differs from germline, possibly due to a read error.

The chain couples TRBV6-5 to TRBJ2-1, and TRBD1 aligns with 7 junction nucleotides. The DNA end is a closer match to TRBJ2-7, so the J assignment may be wrong. The specimen sequenced was peripheral blood. The receptor was derived from a man aged 40-49 years with primary liver carcinoma and hepatitis B virus infection. CDR3 protein: CAISEEDRSWYNEQYF. The nucleotide sequence reads TGTGCCATCAGTGAAGAGGACAGGAGCTGGTACAATGAGCAGTACTTC.